This T cell receptor beta chain was captured in a study of T cells in Graves' hyperthyroidism and ophthalmopathy. Amplified TCR beta CDR3 regions derived from RNA transcripts. In the first-round RT-PCR of the TCR CDR3, the HTBI primer set was used. A single record per CDR3 protein comes from TCRdb applying MiXCR to the multiplex PCR reads. The data contain 700,000 to 950,000 distinct CDR3 sequences, 30% to 40% of them singletons. Patients were aged 18 to 65, had disease duration under 2 months, and had newly diagnosed hyperthyroidism. Diagnoses were established using clinical symptoms, serum thyroxine and TRAb, thyroid ultrasound and orbital computed tomography. This clonotype was counted only a few times. Sample: blood. This receptor was obtained from a woman between 40 and 55 years old with Graves' hyperthyroidism.

The CDR3 nucleotides are TGTGCCAGCAGCGCCAGCGGGGGAGGTTCAGATACGCAGTATTTT. Translation: CASSASGGGSDTQYF. The chain is built from TRBV9 and TRBJ2-3, with 8 bases that match TRBD2. V lost 3 bases, J lost 4 bases, and 7 bases stayed unmatched. This CDR3 is 15 amino acids long. Germline V CDR1 and CDR2: SGDLS, YYNGEE.